This TCR beta chain stems from a study of T-cell memory formation after mild COVID-19. On the study more broadly: TCR clusters mostly belonged to single donors.

The length of the CDR3 is 15 residues. V lost 2 bases and J lost 4, with 11 bases in between. Germline V gene lookup returns CDR1 MGHDK and CDR2 SYGVNS. This clonotype was counted a few times. TCRdb re-analysed the 5' RACE reads in MiXCR, keeping a single row per CDR3 protein. The repertoire includes about 430,000 distinct CDR3 sequences, roughly 24% of them detected once, and around 8.1% sits in the top ten. The TCR comes from an adult woman who had mild COVID-19 (a few samples of this study predate the infection). Cell type and time point are not known. The sample was PBMCs or a T cell subset sorted from them (not recorded which). J is TRBJ1-4 and V is TRBV25-1; D is perhaps TRBD1 (6 bases). The CDR3, as DNA: TGTGCCAGCAGTGAAAGGACAGCCGGTAATGAAAAACTGTTTTTT. As protein: CASSERTAGNEKLFF.